The rows below give T cell receptor beta chains drawn from one sample of a study of CD8+CD57+ T cells in acquired aplastic anemia. One entry per CDR3 protein results from TCRdb running MiXCR on the reads. This sample has about 260,000 distinct CDR3 sequences, with approximately 86% found just once. Source material: sorted CD4+, CD8+, or CD8+CD57+ T cells (not recorded which) from PBMCs. These receptors all stem from a human donor with aplastic anemia. The CDR3 runs from the conserved cysteine through the conserved F or W. The D gene is left open where the match is weak. Clone size is stated in some rows and not others, as once, few, many or a class when expanded.

abundance: -
v_gene: TRBV7-9
d_gene: -
j_gene: TRBJ2-5
CDR3nt: TGTGCCAGCAGCTTAGCGGGCGGCACAGAAGCGAACGACTACTTC
CDR3aa: CASSLAGGTEANDYF

abundance: -
v_gene: TRBV4-3
d_gene: -
j_gene: TRBJ2-3
CDR3nt: TGCGCCAGTAGTACCAGTCCCTACCTCACAGATACGCAGTATTTT
CDR3aa: CASSTSPYLTDTQYF

abundance: -
v_gene: TRBV2
d_gene: TRBD2
j_gene: TRBJ2-1
CDR3nt: TGTGCCAGCAGTGATGGGGGGGTACATGAGAGGTTCTTC
CDR3aa: CASSDGGVHERFF

abundance: -
v_gene: TRBV7-9
d_gene: TRBD2
j_gene: TRBJ2-3
CDR3nt: TGTGCCAGCAGCTTAACTAGCGGGGGGCTGTATATTCAGTATTTT
CDR3aa: CASSLTSGGLYIQYF

abundance: -
v_gene: TRBV7-3
d_gene: -
j_gene: TRBJ2-7
CDR3nt: TGTGCCAGCAGGGGTCGCCAGGCAGGGATCCACGAGCAGTACTTC
CDR3aa: CASRGRQAGIHEQYF

abundance: few
v_gene: TRBV7-2
d_gene: TRBD1
j_gene: TRBJ2-7
CDR3nt: TGTGCCAGCAGCCCGCCGGGACAGGGCTACGAGCAGTACTTC
CDR3aa: CASSPPGQGYEQYF

abundance: -
v_gene: TRBV7-2
d_gene: TRBD1
j_gene: TRBJ1-2
CDR3nt: TGTGCCAGCAGCTTGACAGGGGGCGCCCACGTTGGCGACTACACCTTC
CDR3aa: CASSLTGGAHVGDYTF

abundance: -
v_gene: TRBV5-4
d_gene: -
j_gene: TRBJ2-1
CDR3nt: TGTGCCAGTAGTATGGCAAGCGCTTCTTCCAATGAGCAGTTCTTC
CDR3aa: CASSMASASSNEQFF

abundance: -
v_gene: TRBV9
d_gene: TRBD1
j_gene: TRBJ1-1
CDR3nt: TGTGCCAGCAGCGTATATGGGACAGGGGGGTCCACGCAAGCTTTCTTT
CDR3aa: CASSVYGTGGSTQAFF

abundance: -
v_gene: TRBV7-9
d_gene: TRBD1
j_gene: TRBJ1-5
CDR3nt: TGTGCCGGACAGGGGTCTAGGGAGAACCAGTACTTCCAGTTT
CDR3aa: CAGQGSRENQYFQF

abundance: few
v_gene: TRBV7-2
d_gene: -
j_gene: TRBJ2-7
CDR3nt: TGTGCCAGCAGCTTAGATGGGGGACCCTCCTACGAGCAGTACTTC
CDR3aa: CASSLDGGPSYEQYF

abundance: -
v_gene: TRBV6-1
d_gene: TRBD1
j_gene: TRBJ1-6
CDR3nt: TGTGCCAGCAAAGCTCCCCGGACAGGGGGAAATTCACCCCTCCACTTT
CDR3aa: CASKAPRTGGNSPLHF

abundance: -
v_gene: TRBV2
d_gene: -
j_gene: TRBJ1-5
CDR3nt: TGTGCCAGCAGTGACGCTTGTAGCAATAAGCCGCAGCATTTT
CDR3aa: CASSDACSNKPQHF

abundance: -
v_gene: TRBV12-3/TRBV12-4
d_gene: -
j_gene: TRBJ1-1
CDR3nt: TGTGCCAGCAGTCGGCAGTCCATGTACACTGAAGCTTTCTTT
CDR3aa: CASSRQSMYTEAFF

abundance: -
v_gene: TRBV2
d_gene: TRBD2
j_gene: TRBJ2-3
CDR3nt: TGTGCCAGCAGCTTAGCGGGAGGTCCTCATCCCCAGTATTTT
CDR3aa: CASSLAGGPHPQYF

abundance: -
v_gene: TRBV15
d_gene: -
j_gene: TRBJ2-7
CDR3nt: TGTGCCACCAGCAGAGATACTCCTTCCTACGAGCAGTACTTC
CDR3aa: CATSRDTPSYEQYF

abundance: -
v_gene: TRBV7-8
d_gene: -
j_gene: TRBJ1-2
CDR3nt: TGTGCCAGCAGCCCAAGGTCATCGAGTCAGGCTAACTATGGCTACACCTTC
CDR3aa: CASSPRSSSQANYGYTF

abundance: -
v_gene: TRBV7-2
d_gene: -
j_gene: TRBJ1-6
CDR3nt: TGTGCCAGCAGTTCAGCTAGCGGCAATTCACCCATCCAGTTT
CDR3aa: CASSSASGNSPIQF

abundance: once
v_gene: TRBV7-6
d_gene: -
j_gene: TRBJ2-2
CDR3nt: TGTGCCAGCAGCTTAGAATGGGCGACCTACGCGAACACCGGGGAGCTGTTTTTT
CDR3aa: CASSLEWATYANTGELFF

abundance: -
v_gene: TRBV9
d_gene: -
j_gene: TRBJ2-5
CDR3nt: TGTGCCACCAGCCGCTGCAGCGAGCAAGAGACCCAGTACTTC
CDR3aa: CATSRCSEQETQYF

abundance: -
v_gene: TRBV7-8
d_gene: -
j_gene: TRBJ2-3
CDR3nt: TGTGCCAGCAGCTTATCAGGCGGAGGGCAAGATGAATTT
CDR3aa: CASSLSGGGQDEF

abundance: -
v_gene: TRBV7-8
d_gene: -
j_gene: TRBJ2-6
CDR3nt: TGTGCCAGCACCTTAGGGGGAGGTCCCGATGCGCAGAACGTCCTGACTTTC
CDR3aa: CASTLGGGPDAQNVLTF

abundance: -
v_gene: TRBV7-8
d_gene: -
j_gene: TRBJ1-1
CDR3nt: TGTGCCAGCAGCTTAGCTGTGACACCCAACACTCAGTATTTCTTT
CDR3aa: CASSLAVTPNTQYFF

abundance: -
v_gene: TRBV2
d_gene: -
j_gene: TRBJ2-3
CDR3nt: TGTGCCAGCAGCTTCGGGGGAGTTCATACGCCGCAGTTTTTT
CDR3aa: CASSFGGVHTPQFF

abundance: many
v_gene: TRBV10-3
d_gene: -
j_gene: TRBJ2-2
CDR3nt: TGTGCCATCACAGGGAACACCGGGGAGCTGTTTTTT
CDR3aa: CAITGNTGELFF

abundance: -
v_gene: TRBV24-1
d_gene: -
j_gene: TRBJ2-3
CDR3nt: TGTGCCAGCGTGGCCGGGGACACAGGGACGCAGTTTTTT
CDR3aa: CASVAGDTGTQFF

abundance: -
v_gene: TRBV12-3/TRBV12-4
d_gene: -
j_gene: TRBJ1-4
CDR3nt: TGTGCCAGCAGGCCGGGACACAGTAATGAAAAACTGTTTTTT
CDR3aa: CASRPGHSNEKLFF

abundance: -
v_gene: TRBV7-9
d_gene: -
j_gene: TRBJ2-1
CDR3nt: TGTGCCAGCAGCCCCAGCGGACGGAAAGATGAGCAGTTCTTC
CDR3aa: CASSPSGRKDEQFF

abundance: -
v_gene: TRBV20-1
d_gene: TRBD2
j_gene: TRBJ2-5
CDR3nt: TGCAGTGCTAGACCGGGACTAGCGCACGAGACCCAGTACTTC
CDR3aa: CSARPGLAHETQYF

abundance: -
v_gene: TRBV6-5
d_gene: TRBD2
j_gene: TRBJ2-7
CDR3nt: TGTGCCATCAACCTTGAGACTAGCGGGAGTTACGAGCAGTACTTC
CDR3aa: CAINLETSGSYEQYF

abundance: once
v_gene: TRBV7-8
d_gene: -
j_gene: TRBJ1-6
CDR3nt: TGTGCCAGCAGCTTAGGGGAGGGCGGCGATACTTCGCCCCTCCACTTT
CDR3aa: CASSLGEGGDTSPLHF

abundance: -
v_gene: TRBV9
d_gene: TRBD2
j_gene: TRBJ2-3
CDR3nt: TGTGCCAGCAGCGTGACTTGCGGGAGCGGAGATACGGAGTATTTT
CDR3aa: CASSVTCGSGDTEYF

abundance: once
v_gene: TRBV19
d_gene: -
j_gene: TRBJ1-4
CDR3nt: TGTGCCAGCAGCTCCACGCGGGCGGGTAACGAAAAACTGTTTTTT
CDR3aa: CASSSTRAGNEKLFF

abundance: -
v_gene: TRBV30
d_gene: TRBD1
j_gene: TRBJ1-6
CDR3nt: TGTGCCTGGGTGGGACAGTCAAATAATTCACCCCTCCACTTT
CDR3aa: CAWVGQSNNSPLHF

abundance: -
v_gene: TRBV10-3
d_gene: -
j_gene: TRBJ2-1
CDR3nt: TGTGCCAGCAGCCAGGGGGGCGGAAAACATCAGAATGAAAAATTCTTC
CDR3aa: CASSQGGGKHQNEKFF

abundance: -
v_gene: TRBV7-9
d_gene: -
j_gene: TRBJ1-6
CDR3nt: TGTGCCAGCAGCATGGCGGGGGGCGGCTACAATGAGCCGCTCCACTTT
CDR3aa: CASSMAGGGYNEPLHF

abundance: -
v_gene: TRBV15
d_gene: -
j_gene: TRBJ2-5
CDR3nt: TGTGCCACCAGCAGAGGCAGCGAGGAAGGCTCCCAGTACTTC
CDR3aa: CATSRGSEEGSQYF

abundance: -
v_gene: TRBV7-3
d_gene: -
j_gene: TRBJ2-7
CDR3nt: TGTGCCAGCAGCCAATACAGGAGGAAACCAGCCTACGAGCAGTACTTC
CDR3aa: CASSQYRRKPAYEQYF

abundance: -
v_gene: TRBV2
d_gene: -
j_gene: TRBJ2-3
CDR3nt: TGTGCCAGCAGTCTCCACTTTTTCTCTCTAGATATGACAGATACGCAGTATTTT
CDR3aa: CASSLHFFSLDMTDTQYF

abundance: -
v_gene: TRBV9
d_gene: TRBD2
j_gene: TRBJ2-3
CDR3nt: TGTGCCAGCAGCCTAGCGGGTGGTCCCGGTAAGCTGTATTTT
CDR3aa: CASSLAGGPGKLYF

abundance: many
v_gene: TRBV5-1
d_gene: -
j_gene: TRBJ2-7
CDR3nt: TGCGCCAGCAGCTTCGACGGATTCTCCTACGAGCAGTACTTC
CDR3aa: CASSFDGFSYEQYF

abundance: few
v_gene: TRBV2
d_gene: -
j_gene: TRBJ2-7
CDR3nt: TGTGCCAGCAGTGATGATCGGTACGAGCAGTACTTC
CDR3aa: CASSDDRYEQYF

abundance: -
v_gene: TRBV5-6
d_gene: -
j_gene: TRBJ2-3
CDR3nt: TGTGCCAGCAGTTACCGGGCCACAGATACGCAGTATTTT
CDR3aa: CASSYRATDTQYF

abundance: -
v_gene: TRBV2
d_gene: TRBD2
j_gene: TRBJ2-3
CDR3nt: TGTGCCACCAGTGATGTGGGACTAGCGGGTACTACGCAGTATTTT
CDR3aa: CATSDVGLAGTTQYF

abundance: -
v_gene: TRBV12-3/TRBV12-4
d_gene: -
j_gene: TRBJ2-2
CDR3nt: TGTGCCAGCAGTCGGGACACCGGGGAGCTGTTTTTT
CDR3aa: CASSRDTGELFF

abundance: -
v_gene: TRBV11-2
d_gene: -
j_gene: TRBJ2-1
CDR3nt: TGTGCCAGCAGTTGGGCTGGCGGGTCCTACAATGAGCAGTTCTTC
CDR3aa: CASSWAGGSYNEQFF

abundance: -
v_gene: TRBV11-3
d_gene: TRBD1
j_gene: TRBJ1-4
CDR3nt: TGTGCCAGCAGCAGGGACAGGGCAGATGAAAAACTGTTTTTT
CDR3aa: CASSRDRADEKLFF

abundance: -
v_gene: TRBV7-8
d_gene: TRBD1
j_gene: TRBJ1-6
CDR3nt: TGCGCCAGCAGCTCAGACAGGGGTAATGATCCCCAGCACTTT
CDR3aa: CASSSDRGNDPQHF

abundance: -
v_gene: TRBV12-3/TRBV12-4
d_gene: -
j_gene: TRBJ1-2
CDR3nt: TGTGCCAGCACGAACAGGGATCGGAGCTATGGCTACACCTTC
CDR3aa: CASTNRDRSYGYTF